A single count supports the clone carrying this T cell receptor (beta chain). The target antigen is unknown. The sample is drawn from a study of persistence of HIV-infected CD4 T cells. General study findings and limits: Degenerate expanded CDR3beta sequences were enriched among CMV- and Gag-responding cells.

V was shortened by 0 bases and J by 8 bases, with 14 bases between the two germline ends. Germline V gene sequence: CDR1 LNHNV, CDR2 YYDKDF (reference sequence). This CDR3 contains 15 residues. This nonspecific control used anti-CD3/anti-CD28 bead stimulation of CD4+ T cells. CD4+ T cells upregulating both CD40 ligand and CD69 were sorted as responding cells. Sequencing used immunoSEQ version 4 in survey mode. Profiled with immunoSEQ multiplex PCR; TCRdb holds only in-frame clones, not every one. Of 37,000 or so clones listed, 87% are singletons. The source is an adult man with HIV who was CMV-seropositive. This specimen was CD4+ T cells sorted from PBMCs after approximately 20-hour stimulation, taken from a patient who received antiretroviral therapy. This chain connects TRBV15 to TRBJ1-5; D is ambiguous. As DNA, the CDR3 is TGTGCCACCAGCAGAGAAGATAGGGCTTATGAGCCCCAGCATTTT. Encoded protein: CATSREDRAYEPQHF.